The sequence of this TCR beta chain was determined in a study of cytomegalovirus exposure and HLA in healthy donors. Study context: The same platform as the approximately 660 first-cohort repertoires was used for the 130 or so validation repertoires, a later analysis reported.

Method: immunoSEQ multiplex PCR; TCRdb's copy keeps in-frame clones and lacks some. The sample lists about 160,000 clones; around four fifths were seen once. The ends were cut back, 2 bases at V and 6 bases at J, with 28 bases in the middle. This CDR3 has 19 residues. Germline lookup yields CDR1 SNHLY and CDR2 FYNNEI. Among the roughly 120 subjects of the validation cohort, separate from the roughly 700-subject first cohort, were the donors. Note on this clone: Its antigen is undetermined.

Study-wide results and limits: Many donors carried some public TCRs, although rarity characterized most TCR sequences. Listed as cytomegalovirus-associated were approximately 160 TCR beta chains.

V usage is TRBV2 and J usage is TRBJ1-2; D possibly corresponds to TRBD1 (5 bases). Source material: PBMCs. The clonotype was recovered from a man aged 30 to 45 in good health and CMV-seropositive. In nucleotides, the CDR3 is TGTGCCAGCAGTGAACCTCCTACGGGGGTAATAGACCACCTTAATGGCTACACCTTC. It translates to CASSEPPTGVIDHLNGYTF.